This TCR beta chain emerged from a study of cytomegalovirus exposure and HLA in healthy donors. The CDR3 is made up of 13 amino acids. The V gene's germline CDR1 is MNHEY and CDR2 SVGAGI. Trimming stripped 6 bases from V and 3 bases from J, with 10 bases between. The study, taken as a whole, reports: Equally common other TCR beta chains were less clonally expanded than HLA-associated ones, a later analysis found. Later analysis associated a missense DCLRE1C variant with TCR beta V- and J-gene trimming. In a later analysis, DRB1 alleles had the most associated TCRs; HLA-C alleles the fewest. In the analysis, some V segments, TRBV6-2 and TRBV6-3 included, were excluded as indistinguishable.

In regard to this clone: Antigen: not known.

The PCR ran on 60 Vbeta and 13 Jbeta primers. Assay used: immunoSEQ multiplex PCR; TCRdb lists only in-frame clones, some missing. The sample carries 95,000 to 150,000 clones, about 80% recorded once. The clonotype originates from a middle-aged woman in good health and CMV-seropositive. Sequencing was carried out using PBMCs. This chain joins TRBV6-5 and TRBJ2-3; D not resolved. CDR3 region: CASRRLNTDTQYF. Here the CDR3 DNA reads TGTGCCAGCAGAAGACTTAATACAGATACGCAGTATTTT.